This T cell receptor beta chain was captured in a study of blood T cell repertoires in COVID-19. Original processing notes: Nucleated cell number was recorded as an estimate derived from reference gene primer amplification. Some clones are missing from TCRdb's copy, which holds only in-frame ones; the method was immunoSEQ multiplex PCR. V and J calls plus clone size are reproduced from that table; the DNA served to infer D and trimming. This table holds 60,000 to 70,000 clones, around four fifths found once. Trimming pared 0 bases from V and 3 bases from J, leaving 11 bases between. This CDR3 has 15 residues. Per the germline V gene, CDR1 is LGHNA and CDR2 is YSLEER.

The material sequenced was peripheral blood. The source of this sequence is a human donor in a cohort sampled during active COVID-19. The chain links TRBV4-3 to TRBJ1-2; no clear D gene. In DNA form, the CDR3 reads TGCGCCAGCAGCCAAGATACGGCAGGATACTATGGCTACACCTTC. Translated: CASSQDTAGYYGYTF.